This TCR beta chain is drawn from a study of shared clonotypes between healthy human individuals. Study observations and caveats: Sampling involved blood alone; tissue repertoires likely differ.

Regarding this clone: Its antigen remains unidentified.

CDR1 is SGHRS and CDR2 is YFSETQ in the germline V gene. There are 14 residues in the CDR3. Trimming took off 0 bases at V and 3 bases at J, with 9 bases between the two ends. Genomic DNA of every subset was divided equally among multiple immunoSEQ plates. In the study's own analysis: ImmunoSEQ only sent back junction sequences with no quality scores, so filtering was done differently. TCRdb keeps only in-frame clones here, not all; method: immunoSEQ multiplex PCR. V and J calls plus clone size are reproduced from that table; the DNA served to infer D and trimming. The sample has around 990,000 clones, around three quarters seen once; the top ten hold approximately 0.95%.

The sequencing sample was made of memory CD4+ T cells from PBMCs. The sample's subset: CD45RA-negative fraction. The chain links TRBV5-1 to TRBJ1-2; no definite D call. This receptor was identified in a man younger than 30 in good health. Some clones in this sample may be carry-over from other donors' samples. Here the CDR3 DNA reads TGCGCCAGCAGCTTGGTATCCGTGTACTATGGCTACACCTTC. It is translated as CASSLVSVYYGYTF. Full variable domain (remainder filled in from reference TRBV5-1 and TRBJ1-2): KAGVTQTPRYLIKTRGQQVTLSCSPISGHRSVSWYQQTPGQGLQFLFEYFSETQRNKGNFPGRFSGRQFSNSRSEMNVSTLELGDSALYLCASSLVSVYYGYTFGSGTRLTVV.